These 21 T cell receptor beta chains share one sample of origin, sequenced in a study of blood T cell repertoires in COVID-19. Using immunoSEQ multiplex PCR, the repertoire was profiled, and TCRdb retains in-frame clones only, with some absent. The sample shows more than 450,000 clones, roughly 87% of them seen only once. Specimen: PBMCs or T cells enriched from blood (not recorded which). The receptors shown here come from a woman aged 18-35 years who had recovered from COVID-19.

CDR3 amino acids: CASSYYAGQYTDTQYF. The CDR3, as DNA: TGCGCCAGCAGCTACTACGCGGGACAGTACACAGATACGCAGTATTTT. The gene calls are TRBV5-1 and TRBJ2-3; a possible D gene is TRBD1 (7 bases). The CDR3 is made up of 16 amino acids. V was trimmed by 3 bases and J by 2 bases, leaving 16 bases between them. The germline V gene has CDR1 SGHRS and CDR2 YFSETQ.

V is TRBV5-6 and J is TRBJ1-3, with D tentatively TRBD1 (5 bases). Trimming shortened V by 0 bases and J by 1 base, and 11 bases separated the two germline ends. CDR1 SGHDT and CDR2 YYEEEE come from the germline V gene. The CDR3 has 16 residues. CDR3 sequence reads: CASSLGGWASGNTIYF. CDR3 sequence (DNA): TGTGCCAGCAGCTTGGGGGGCTGGGCGTCTGGAAACACCATATATTTT.

J is TRBJ2-7 and V is TRBV7-2; D is perhaps TRBD1 (6 bases). V was shortened by 2 bases and J by 4 bases, with 15 bases between the two germline ends. CDR1 SGHTA and CDR2 FQGNSA come from the germline V gene. CDR3 length equals 15 residues. The CDR3 is CASSLRSGDKYEQYF. CDR3 coding DNA: TGTGCCAGCAGCTTAAGGTCAGGGGACAAATACGAGCAGTACTTC.

This clone was recorded a few times. The chain has TRBV19 and TRBJ1-5; no definite D call. The V and J ends lost 6 bases and 6 bases respectively, with 12 bases between them. CDR3 length: 13 residues. Per germline, CDR1 LNHDA and CDR2 SQIVND (reference sequence). This chain's CDR3 is CASRSTLSQPQHF. DNA for the CDR3: TGTGCCAGTAGGTCAACCTTGAGTCAGCCCCAGCATTTT.

The chain links TRBV5-1 to TRBJ2-1; TRBD2 matches 7 bases. Germline V gene lookup returns CDR1 SGHRS and CDR2 YFSETQ. The V gene end was trimmed by 4 bases and the J gene end by 8 bases; junction bases not matched to a gene: 6. This CDR3 contains 13 residues. CDR3 in amino acids: CASSLRGRDEQFF. CDR3 bases: TGCGCCAGCAGCCTGCGGGGGAGGGATGAGCAGTTCTTC. The whole variable domain, remainder taken from reference TRBV5-1 and TRBJ2-1, is KAGVTQTPRYLIKTRGQQVTLSCSPISGHRSVSWYQQTPGQGLQFLFEYFSETQRNKGNFPGRFSGRQFSNSRSEMNVSTLELGDSALYLCASSLRGRDEQFFGPGTRLTVL.

The chain recombines TRBV19 with TRBJ1-1; D remains ambiguous. Germline values: CDR1 LNHDA, CDR2 SQIVND (reference sequence). CDR3 size: 12 residues. Between the trimmed V and J ends, which lost 7 bases and 6 bases, there was a span of 12 bases. The CDR3 is CASTKSRSEAFF. CDR3 coding DNA: TGTGCCAGTACCAAGAGTCGTTCTGAAGCTTTCTTT.

The chain is built from TRBV4-1 and TRBJ1-1, with TRBD1 identical over 8 bases. Trimming cost V 6 bases and J 6 bases; bases outside gene matches: 12. Germline V CDR1 and CDR2: MGHRA, YSYEKL. The CDR3 sequence is 15 residues long. CDR3 coding DNA: TGCGCCAGCAGTGGGCCTTGGACAGGGAGGCCTGAAGCTTTCTTT. It translates to CASSGPWTGRPEAFF.

This chain joins TRBV2 and TRBJ1-4, with 8 bases identical to TRBD1. The germline CDR1 and CDR2 sequences are SNHLY and FYNNEI. The CDR3 is 15 amino acids. Trimming took 8 bases from V and 2 from J; bases not matched to a gene: 7. As DNA, the CDR3 is TGTGCCAGCTGGGGCAGGGGGCGGACTAATGAAAAACTGTTTTTT. Translated: CASWGRGRTNEKLFF.

The chain joins TRBV27 to TRBJ2-7; 8 bases line up with TRBD2. CDR3 length equals 15 residues. Germline V CDR1 and CDR2: MNHEY, SMNVEV (reference sequence). Losses at the gene ends were 7 bases for V and 2 bases for J; bases not matched to a gene: 10. Here the CDR3 reads CASNAGGGLPYEQYF. As DNA, the CDR3 is TGTGCCAGCAACGCCGGGGGGGGCCTACCCTACGAGCAGTACTTC.

This chain uses TRBV11-2 with TRBJ2-3, with 13 bases lining up with TRBD2. The CDR3 extends over 15 amino acids. The germline V gene has CDR1 SGHAT and CDR2 FQNNGV. V shed 3 bases and J 5 bases; nucleotides not matched to a gene: 2. In nucleotides, the CDR3 is TGTGCCAGCAGCTTGGGGACTAGCGGGAAAGATACGCAGTATTTT. This gives the protein CASSLGTSGKDTQYF.

The chain couples TRBV15 to TRBJ1-4; 9 positions match TRBD1. CDR1 is LNHNV, CDR2 YYDKDF, per germline (reference sequence). This CDR3 region has 17 residues. V dropped 0 bases and J dropped 6; count of bases not matched to a gene: 8. DNA for the CDR3: TGTGCCACCAGCAGAGAGGGGACAGGGACGGGCGATGAAAAACTGTTTTTT. Its protein product is CATSREGTGTGDEKLFF.

There are a few counts of this clone. The chain employs TRBV6-5 and TRBJ1-3; D uncertain. CDR3 length: 15 amino acids. V lost 5 bases to trimming and J lost 0 bases, with 11 bases between them. Looked up from germline, CDR1 is MNHEY and CDR2 is SVGAGI. The CDR3 coding sequence is TGTGCCAGCAGTCCTTGGGCAGGCTCTGGAAACACCATATATTTT. Its translation is CASSPWAGSGNTIYF.

This clone has a single count. This sequence joins TRBV5-1 and TRBJ2-7, with D unresolved. CDR3 length: 13 residues. Germline-derived CDR1 and CDR2 are SGHRS and YFSETQ. Trimming pared 0 bases from V and 6 bases from J, leaving 10 bases between. The CDR3 reads CASSLEVLGEQYF. The CDR3 DNA follows: TGCGCCAGCAGCTTGGAAGTTCTCGGCGAGCAGTACTTC.

The chain links TRBV7-2 to TRBJ1-6, with D unclear. Trimming stripped 5 bases from V and 7 bases from J, with 3 bases between. The CDR3 consists of 11 residues. Germline loops: CDR1 SGHTA, CDR2 FQGNSA. CDR3 residues: CASSENSPLHF. The CDR3 DNA is TGTGCCAGCAGCGAGAATTCACCCCTCCACTTT. Full variable domain (rest looked up from reference TRBV7-2 and TRBJ1-6): GAGVSQSPSNKVTEKGKDVELRCDPISGHTALYWYRQSLGQGLEFLIYFQGNSAPDKSGLPSDRFSAERTGGSVSTLTIQRTQQEDSAVYLCASSENSPLHFGNGTRLTVT.

J is TRBJ2-7 and V is TRBV3-1 (or the pseudogene TRBV3-2); D is undetermined. V was shortened by 3 bases and J by 2 bases, with 5 bases between the two germline ends. Germline CDR1 is LGHDT and CDR2 is YNNKEL (reference sequence). The CDR3 consists of 12 residues. CDR3 protein: CASSHNPYEQYF. CDR3 coding DNA: TGTGCCAGCAGCCATAATCCCTACGAGCAGTACTTC.

The chain couples TRBV6-1 to TRBJ1-4; TRBD1 matches 7 bases. J lost 0 bases, V lost 0 bases, and 10 bases had no gene match. This CDR3 has 19 amino acids. CDR1 is MNHNS and CDR2 is SASEGT in the germline V gene. In nucleotides, the CDR3 is TGTGCCAGCAGTGAAGCGCTTCTATTCCAGGGGGCAACTAATGAAAAACTGTTTTTT. Amino acids: CASSEALLFQGATNEKLFF.

Notes on this clone: Other DNA sequences in the same sample also yield this CDR3. The V gene is TRBV27, the J gene TRBJ2-3; tentative D call: TRBD2 (6 bases). Per the germline V gene, CDR1 is MNHEY and CDR2 is SMNVEV (reference sequence). Trimming removed 6 bases from V and 1 base from J, with 11 bases in between. This CDR3 contains 14 residues. CDR3 sequence reads: CASSRGLGTDTQYF. Written as DNA, the CDR3 is TGTGCCAGCAGCCGGGGACTCGGCACAGATACGCAGTATTTT.

The V and J genes are TRBV7-3 and TRBJ2-1; a weak D match, TRBD2 (6 bases). Trimming took 4 bases from V and 4 from J, leaving 8 bases between them. Germline V gene lookup returns CDR1 SGHTA and CDR2 FQGTGA. The CDR3 covers 13 residues. This CDR3 reads CASSWGVYNEQFF. In DNA form, the CDR3 reads TGTGCCAGCAGCTGGGGGGTATACAATGAGCAGTTCTTC. The whole variable domain, filled in from reference TRBV7-3 and TRBJ2-1, reads GAGVSQTPSNKVTEKGKYVELRCDPISGHTALYWYRQSLGQGPEFLIYFQGTGAADDSGLPNDRFFAVRPEGSVSTLKIQRTERGDSAVYLCASSWGVYNEQFFGPGTRLTVL.

The CDR3 loop reads CASSLDRYEQYF. CDR3 DNA: TGTGCCAGCAGCTTAGATCGCTACGAGCAGTACTTC. The rearrangement links TRBV11-2 to TRBJ2-7; D call uncertain. In germline, CDR1 is SGHAT, CDR2 FQNNGV. Trimming stripped 0 bases from V and 3 bases from J, with 3 bases between. The CDR3 runs to 12 residues.

This chain uses TRBV4-2 with TRBJ1-1; possibly TRBD1 for D (5 bases). The CDR3 is made up of 17 amino acids. Germline loops: CDR1 LGHNA, CDR2 YNFKEQ. V lost 3 bases, J lost 3 bases, and 20 bases lay in between. CDR3: CASSHVGAGSVDTEAFF. Here the CDR3 DNA reads TGTGCCAGCAGCCATGTAGGGGCGGGGTCAGTAGACACTGAAGCTTTCTTT.

As to this clone: At one of its ends the junction is not consistent with the germline gene, which may arise from a read error. The chain recombines TRBV7-7 with TRBJ2-7, with D maybe TRBD1 (6 bases). Germline CDR1 and CDR2: SSHAT and FNYEAQ (reference sequence). The CDR3 runs 18 residues. This CDR3 is CASSFCSLKQDSPYEQYF. CDR3 DNA sequence: TGTGCTAGCAGCTTCTGCTCGTTAAAGCAGGACAGCCCGTACGAGCAGTACTTC.